This record looks at one T cell receptor (beta chain) sequence and its context. The sample belongs to a study of blood T cell repertoires in COVID-19. Those enrolled in Seattle joined during active infection and were followed longitudinally afterward. The CDR3 runs to 12 residues. Trimming pared 6 bases from V and 4 bases from J, leaving 9 bases between. CDR1 is SNHLY and CDR2 is FYNNEI in the germline V gene. The method was immunoSEQ multiplex PCR; TCRdb's version includes in-frame clones alone and lacks a portion of them. The table shows a few hundred thousand clones, with 88% occurring only once. The receptor comes from a woman aged 45-65 years with COVID-19, enrolled during active disease. The sequenced sample was peripheral blood. The rearrangement uses TRBV2 and TRBJ1-1; TRBD1 might be the D (5 bases). CDR3 sequence: CASRAGPTEAFF. The CDR3 nucleotides are TGTGCCAGCAGGGCGGGGCCCACTGAAGCTTTCTTT.